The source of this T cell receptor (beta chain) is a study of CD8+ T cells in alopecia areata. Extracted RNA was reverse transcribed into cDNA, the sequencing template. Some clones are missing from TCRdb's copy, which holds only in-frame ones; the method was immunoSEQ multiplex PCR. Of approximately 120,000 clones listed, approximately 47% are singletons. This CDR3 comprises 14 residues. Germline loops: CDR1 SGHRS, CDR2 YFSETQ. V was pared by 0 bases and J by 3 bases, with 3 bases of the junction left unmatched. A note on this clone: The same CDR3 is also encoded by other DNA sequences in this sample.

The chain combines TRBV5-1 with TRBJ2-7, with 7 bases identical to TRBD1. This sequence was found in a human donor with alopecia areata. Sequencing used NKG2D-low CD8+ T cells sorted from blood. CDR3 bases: TGCGCCAGCAGCTTGGGACAGGGAAGCTACGAGCAGTACTTC. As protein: CASSLGQGSYEQYF. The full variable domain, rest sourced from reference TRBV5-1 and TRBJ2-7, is KAGVTQTPRYLIKTRGQQVTLSCSPISGHRSVSWYQQTPGQGLQFLFEYFSETQRNKGNFPGRFSGRQFSNSRSEMNVSTLELGDSALYLCASSLGQGSYEQYFGPGTRLTVT.